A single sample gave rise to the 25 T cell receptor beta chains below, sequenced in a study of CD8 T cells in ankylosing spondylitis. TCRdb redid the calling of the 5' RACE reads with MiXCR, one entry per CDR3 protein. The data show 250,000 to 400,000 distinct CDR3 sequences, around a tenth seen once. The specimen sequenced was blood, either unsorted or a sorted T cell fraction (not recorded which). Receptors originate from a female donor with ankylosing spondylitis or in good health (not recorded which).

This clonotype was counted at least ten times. The CDR3 nucleotides are TGCAGTGCTGCGGACAGGGGGCGAGGGGTCACTGAAGCTTTCTTT. Translating gives CSAADRGRGVTEAFF. The chain is built from TRBV20-1 and TRBJ1-1; 11 bases line up with TRBD1. V lost 5 bases and J lost 4; bases outside the gene matches: 9. The length of the CDR3 is 15 residues. Germline loops: CDR1 DFQATT, CDR2 SNEGSKA (reference sequence).

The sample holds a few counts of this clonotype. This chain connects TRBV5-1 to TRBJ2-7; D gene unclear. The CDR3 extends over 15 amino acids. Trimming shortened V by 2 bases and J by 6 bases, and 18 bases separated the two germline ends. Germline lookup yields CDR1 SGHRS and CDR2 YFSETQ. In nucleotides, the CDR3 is TGCGCCAGCAGCTTACGCCTAGGGCAGCCGGGCGAGCAGTACTTC. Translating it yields CASSLRLGQPGEQYF.

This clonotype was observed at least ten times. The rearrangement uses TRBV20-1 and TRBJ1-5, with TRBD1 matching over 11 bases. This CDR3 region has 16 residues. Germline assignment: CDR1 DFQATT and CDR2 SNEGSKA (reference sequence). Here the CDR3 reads CSQGQGAASSNQPQHF. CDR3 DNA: TGCAGCCAAGGACAGGGGGCGGCGTCCAGCAATCAGCCCCAGCATTTT.

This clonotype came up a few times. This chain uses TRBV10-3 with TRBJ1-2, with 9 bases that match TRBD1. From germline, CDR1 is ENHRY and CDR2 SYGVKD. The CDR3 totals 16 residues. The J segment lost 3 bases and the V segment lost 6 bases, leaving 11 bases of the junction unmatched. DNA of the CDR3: TGTGCCATCAGGACCGGGACAGGGTCGGGTGACTATGGCTACACCTTC. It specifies CAIRTGTGSGDYGYTF.

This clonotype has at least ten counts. The CDR3: CASSSGFGSTDTQYF. DNA for the CDR3: TGTGCCAGCAGTTCAGGGTTTGGGAGCACAGATACGCAGTATTTT. The chain couples TRBV7-6 to TRBJ2-3; weak D call: TRBD1 (5 bases). This CDR3 is built from 15 residues. Germline V gene data show CDR1 as SGHVS and CDR2 as FNYEAQ. The V end lost 6 bases, the J end lost 0 bases, and 13 bases lay between the germline ends. The whole variable domain, filled in from reference TRBV7-6 and TRBJ2-3, reads GAGVSQSPRYKVTKRGQDVALRCDPISGHVSLYWYRQALGQGPEFLTYFNYEAQQDKSGLPNDRFSAERPEGSISTLTIQRTEQRDSAMYRCASSSGFGSTDTQYFGPGTRLTVL.

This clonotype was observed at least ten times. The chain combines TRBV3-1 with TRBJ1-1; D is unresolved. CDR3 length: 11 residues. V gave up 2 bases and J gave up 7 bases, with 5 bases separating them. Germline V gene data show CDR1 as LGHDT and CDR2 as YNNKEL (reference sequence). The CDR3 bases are TGTGCCAGCAGCCAACTGTTTGAAGCTTTCTTT. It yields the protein CASSQLFEAFF.

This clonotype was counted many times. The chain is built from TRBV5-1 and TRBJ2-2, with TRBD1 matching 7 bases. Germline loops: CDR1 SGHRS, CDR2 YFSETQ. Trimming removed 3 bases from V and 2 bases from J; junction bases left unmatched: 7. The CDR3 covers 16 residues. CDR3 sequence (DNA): TGCGCCAGCAGCTCACTCCGGGACAGTAACACCGGGGAGCTGTTTTTT. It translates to CASSSLRDSNTGELFF.

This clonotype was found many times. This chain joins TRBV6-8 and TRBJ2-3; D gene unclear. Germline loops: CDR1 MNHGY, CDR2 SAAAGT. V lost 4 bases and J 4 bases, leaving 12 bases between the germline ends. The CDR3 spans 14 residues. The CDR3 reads CASSSLEKPDTQYF. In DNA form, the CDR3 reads TGTGCCAGCAGTTCCCTTGAGAAACCAGATACGCAGTATTTT.

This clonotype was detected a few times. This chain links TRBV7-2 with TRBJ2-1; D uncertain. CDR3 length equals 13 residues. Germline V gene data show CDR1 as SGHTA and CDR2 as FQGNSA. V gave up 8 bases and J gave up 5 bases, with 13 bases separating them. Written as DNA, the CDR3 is TGTGCCAGCCCAGACCGGGCCCACAATGAGCAGTTCTTC. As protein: CASPDRAHNEQFF. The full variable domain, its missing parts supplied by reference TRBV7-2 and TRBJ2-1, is GAGVSQSPSNKVTEKGKDVELRCDPISGHTALYWYRQSLGQGLEFLIYFQGNSAPDKSGLPSDRFSAERTGGSVSTLTIQRTQQEDSAVYLCASPDRAHNEQFFGPGTRLTVL.

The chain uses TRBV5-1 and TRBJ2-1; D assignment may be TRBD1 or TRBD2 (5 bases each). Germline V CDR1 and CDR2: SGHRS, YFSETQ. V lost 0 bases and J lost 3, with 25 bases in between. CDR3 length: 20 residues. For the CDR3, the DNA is TGCGCCAGCAGCTTGGCCTTCAGGGATGGGGGAAATGATCGCTACAATGAGCAGTTCTTC. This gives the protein CASSLAFRDGGNDRYNEQFF.

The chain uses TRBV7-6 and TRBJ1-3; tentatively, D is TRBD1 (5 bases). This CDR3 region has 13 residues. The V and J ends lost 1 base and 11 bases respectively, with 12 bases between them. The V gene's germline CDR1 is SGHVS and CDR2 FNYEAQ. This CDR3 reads CASSLEEGLAIYF. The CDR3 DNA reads TGTGCCAGCAGCTTAGAAGAGGGGTTGGCCATATATTTT.

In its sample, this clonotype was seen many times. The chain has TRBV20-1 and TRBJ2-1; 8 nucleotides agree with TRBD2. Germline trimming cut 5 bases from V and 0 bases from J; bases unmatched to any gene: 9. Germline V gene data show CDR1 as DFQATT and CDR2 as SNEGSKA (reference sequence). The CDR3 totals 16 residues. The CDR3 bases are TGCAGTGCTTCCTACCCGAGCGGGGGCTCCTACAATGAGCAGTTCTTC. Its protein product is CSASYPSGGSYNEQFF.

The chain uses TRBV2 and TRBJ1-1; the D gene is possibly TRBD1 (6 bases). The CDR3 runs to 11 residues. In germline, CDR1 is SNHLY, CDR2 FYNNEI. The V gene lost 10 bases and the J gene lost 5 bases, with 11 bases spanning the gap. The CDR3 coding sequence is TGTGCCACCGGGAGGGGGACTGAAGCTTTCTTT. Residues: CATGRGTEAFF. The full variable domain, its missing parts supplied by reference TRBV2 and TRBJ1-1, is EPEVTQTPSHQVTQMGQEVILRCVPISNHLYFYWYRQILGQKVEFLVSFYNNEISEKSEIFDDQFSVERPDGSNFTLKIRSTKLEDSAMYFCATGRGTEAFFGQGTRLTVV.

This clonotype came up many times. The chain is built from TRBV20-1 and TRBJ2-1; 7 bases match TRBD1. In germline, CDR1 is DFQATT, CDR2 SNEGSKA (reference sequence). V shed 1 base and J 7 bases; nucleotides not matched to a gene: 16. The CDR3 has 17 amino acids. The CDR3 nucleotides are TGCAGTGCTAGAGGTTCAATCTCAGGGGGTTTTTCGAATGAGCAGTTCTTC. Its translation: CSARGSISGGFSNEQFF.

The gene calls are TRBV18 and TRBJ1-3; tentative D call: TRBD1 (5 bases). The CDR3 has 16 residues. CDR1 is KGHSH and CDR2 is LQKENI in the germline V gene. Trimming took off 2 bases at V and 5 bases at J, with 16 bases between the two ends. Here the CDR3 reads CASSPGVQDNRNTIYF. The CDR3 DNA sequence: TGTGCCAGCTCACCAGGGGTACAGGACAACCGAAACACCATATATTTT.

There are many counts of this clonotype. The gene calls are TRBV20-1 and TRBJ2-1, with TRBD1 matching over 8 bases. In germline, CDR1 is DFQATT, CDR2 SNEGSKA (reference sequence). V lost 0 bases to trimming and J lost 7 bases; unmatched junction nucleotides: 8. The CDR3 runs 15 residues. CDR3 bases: TGCAGTGCTAGAGAATCGGGACAGGTTAGAAATGAGCAGTTCTTC. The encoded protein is CSARESGQVRNEQFF.

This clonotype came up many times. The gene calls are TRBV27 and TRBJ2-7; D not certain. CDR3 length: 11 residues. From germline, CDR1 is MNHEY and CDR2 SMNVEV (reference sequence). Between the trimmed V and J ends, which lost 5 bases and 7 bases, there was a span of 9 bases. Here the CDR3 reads CASSVKGEQYF. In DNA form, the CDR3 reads TGTGCCAGCAGTGTAAAGGGTGAGCAGTACTTC.

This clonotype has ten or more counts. The chain's CDR3 is CASSPGLAYGTGELFF. The CDR3 DNA is TGTGCCAGCAGCCCGGGACTAGCTTACGGCACCGGGGAGCTGTTTTTT. The chain employs TRBV14 and TRBJ2-2; 9 nucleotides align to TRBD2. With 4 bases clipped from V and 4 bases from J, the junction kept 7 bases outside the gene matches. From germline, CDR1 is SGHDN and CDR2 FVKESK. CDR3 length equals 16 residues.

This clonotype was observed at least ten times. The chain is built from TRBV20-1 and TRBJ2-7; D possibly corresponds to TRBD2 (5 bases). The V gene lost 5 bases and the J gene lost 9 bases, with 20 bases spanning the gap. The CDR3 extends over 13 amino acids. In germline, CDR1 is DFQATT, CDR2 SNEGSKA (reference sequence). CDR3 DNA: TGCAGTGCTCCCCCGCCTTCCTCAGAGGGGCAGTACTTC. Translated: CSAPPPSSEGQYF.

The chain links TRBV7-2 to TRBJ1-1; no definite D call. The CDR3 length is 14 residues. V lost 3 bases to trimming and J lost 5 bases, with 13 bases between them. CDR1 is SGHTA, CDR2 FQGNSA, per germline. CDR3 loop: CASSLAQGVTEAFF. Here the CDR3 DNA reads TGTGCCAGCAGCTTGGCCCAAGGAGTTACTGAAGCTTTCTTT.

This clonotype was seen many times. The CDR3 sequence is CASSSGGNSNQPQHF. DNA of the CDR3: TGTGCCAGCAGTTCAGGGGGCAATAGCAATCAGCCCCAGCATTTT. The chain couples TRBV12-3 or TRBV12-4 to TRBJ1-5; 8 positions match TRBD1. The CDR3 covers 15 residues. J gave up 0 bases and V 4 bases, and 2 bases lay outside the gene matches.

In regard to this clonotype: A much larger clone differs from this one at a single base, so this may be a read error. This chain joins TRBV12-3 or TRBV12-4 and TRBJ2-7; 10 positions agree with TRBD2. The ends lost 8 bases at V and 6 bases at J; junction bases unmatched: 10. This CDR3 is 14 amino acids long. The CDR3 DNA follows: TGTGCCAGCCTTGCTAGCGGGGGCCTTGGCGAGCAGTACTTC. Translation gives CASLASGGLGEQYF.

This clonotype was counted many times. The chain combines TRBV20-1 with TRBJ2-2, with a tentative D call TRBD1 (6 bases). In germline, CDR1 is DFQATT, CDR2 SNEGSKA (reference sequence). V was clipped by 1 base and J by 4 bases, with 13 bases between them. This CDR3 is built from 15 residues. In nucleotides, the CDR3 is TGCAGTGCTAGAGCCCCGGGACACCTCACCGGGGAGCTGTTTTTT. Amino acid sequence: CSARAPGHLTGELFF.

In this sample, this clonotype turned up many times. The CDR3 DNA reads TGTGCCAGCATTAAGGCAGACAATGAGCAGTTCTTC. It codes for CASIKADNEQFF. The chain has TRBV12-3 or TRBV12-4 and TRBJ2-1; no definite D call. The CDR3 has 12 residues. V was clipped by 7 bases and J by 5 bases, with 9 bases between them.

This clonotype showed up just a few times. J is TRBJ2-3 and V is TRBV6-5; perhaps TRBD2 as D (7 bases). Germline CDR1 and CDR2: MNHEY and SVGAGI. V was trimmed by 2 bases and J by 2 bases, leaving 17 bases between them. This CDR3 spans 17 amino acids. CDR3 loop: CASSYERDNLITDTQYF. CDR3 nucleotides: TGTGCCAGCAGTTACGAGCGGGACAACCTAATCACAGATACGCAGTATTTT.